This record covers a single TCR beta chain. As yet, its antigen is unknown. The data are from a study of T cell responses to AZD1222 COVID-19 vaccine. Overall study results and limits: Clonal diversity was possibly underestimated, and white British individuals and females predominated among donors. Baseline testing showed seropositivity in only five to seven AZD1222 recipients. Reports say nearly half of spike-specific TCRs go after unmutated variant regions.

V was trimmed by 4 bases and J by 0 bases, leaving 7 bases between them. In germline, CDR1 is SQVTM, CDR2 ANQGSEA. The CDR3 consists of 13 residues. Generated by immunoSEQ multiplex PCR, the TCRdb table keeps only in-frame clones and is missing some. The sample consists of some 120,000 clones, roughly 91% of them appearing once. The sequence came from an adult in good health. V gene TRBV29-1 combines with J gene TRBJ1-3; D perhaps matches TRBD1 (6 bases). The sequencing here drew on peripheral blood, taken on day 0 of AZD1222 vaccination. CDR3 coding DNA: TGCAGCGTTGGGACAGTCTCTGGAAACACCATATATTTT. Translating it yields CSVGTVSGNTIYF. Variable domain in full (rest from reference TRBV29-1 and TRBJ1-3): SAVISQKPSRDICQRGTSLTIQCQVDSQVTMMFWYRQQPGQSLTLIATANQGSEATYESGFVIDKFPISRPNLTFSTLTVSNMSPEDSSIYLCSVGTVSGNTIYFGEGSWLTVV.